In this sample, the clone carrying this TCR beta chain turned up once. The antigen remains undetermined. This entry is derived from a study of T cell responses to AZD1222 COVID-19 vaccine. Study-level findings and limits: The study found Spike-specific TCR breadth and depth rose after two AZD1222 doses.

Sequencing used immunoSEQ multiplex PCR; TCRdb keeps in-frame clones, though not all of them. The sample comprises 180,000 or so clones, about 90% of which are singletons, and more than 1.5% rests with the top ten. Doses given second, at about 4 or about 12 weeks, were pooled. The TCR originated in an adult who received the AZD1222 COVID-19 vaccine. Specimen: peripheral blood, collected 28 days after the second AZD1222 dose.

In DNA, the CDR3 is TGCGCCAGCAGCCAGACAGTGAGCTCTGGAAACACCATATATTTT. It codes for CASSQTVSSGNTIYF. The V gene is TRBV5-1, the J gene TRBJ1-3; D is possibly TRBD1 (5 bases). Deletions cut 4 bases from V and 0 bases from J, with 11 bases between. The length of the CDR3 is 15 residues. The V gene's germline CDR1 is SGHRS and CDR2 YFSETQ. The variable domain in full, with the rest retrieved from reference TRBV5-1 and TRBJ1-3, is KAGVTQTPRYLIKTRGQQVTLSCSPISGHRSVSWYQQTPGQGLQFLFEYFSETQRNKGNFPGRFSGRQFSNSRSEMNVSTLELGDSALYLCASSQTVSSGNTIYFGEGSWLTVV.